This TCR beta chain was documented in a study of T cell changes during pregnancy in multiple sclerosis. This clone appeared once. Germline-derived CDR1 and CDR2 are MDHEN and SYDVKM. The CDR3 loop spans 14 amino acids. The ends lost 5 bases at V and 7 bases at J; junction bases unmatched: 10. The data were produced by immunoSEQ multiplex PCR, yet TCRdb's version contains in-frame clones alone and is incomplete. The sample holds 85,000 to 90,000 clones, approximately 90% seen once. The material was peripheral blood, obtained in the first trimester of pregnancy. This chain links TRBV28 with TRBJ1-2; 7 bases are a match to TRBD1. This sequence originates from a female donor in good health, enrolled as a control in a pregnancy study. CDR3 region: CASSRDRAPSGYTF. The CDR3 coding sequence is TGTGCCAGCAGTCGAGACAGGGCTCCTAGTGGCTACACCTTC.